Listed below are T cell receptor beta chains from one sample, sequenced in a study of beta chain features in type 1 diabetes. TCRdb's table, derived via immunoSEQ multiplex PCR, lists solely in-frame clones and lacks some. The data show around 280,000 clones, 14% to 15% seen once. The specimen was naive CD4+ T cells from blood. The source is a man between 18 and 29 years old with type 1 diabetes. The CDR3 runs from the conserved cysteine through the conserved F or W. The D gene is left open where the match is weak. Clone size is given for some rows only: seen once, a few or many times, or a class if the clone is expanded.

d_call: -
clone_size: few
v_call: TRBV5-6
j_call: TRBJ2-7
cdr3_nt: TGTGCCAGCAGCTTGAATAGAGTAGCGGAGCCCTACGAGCAGTACTTC
cdr3_aa: CASSLNRVAEPYEQYF

d_call: -
clone_size: -
v_call: TRBV7-2
j_call: TRBJ1-2
cdr3_nt: TGTGCCAGCAGCCCAGACAGTAACTATGGCTACACCTTC
cdr3_aa: CASSPDSNYGYTF

d_call: -
clone_size: -
v_call: TRBV9
j_call: TRBJ1-2
cdr3_nt: TGTGCCAGCAGCATACAGGGTTGGGGCTACACCTTC
cdr3_aa: CASSIQGWGYTF

d_call: TRBD2
clone_size: few
v_call: TRBV20-1
j_call: TRBJ2-1
cdr3_nt: TGCAGTGCTAGCCGGGACTACCCGTTCTTC
cdr3_aa: CSASRDYPFF

d_call: -
clone_size: -
v_call: TRBV9
j_call: TRBJ2-7
cdr3_nt: TGTGCCAGCGCGAGGAACTCCTACGAGCAGTACTTC
cdr3_aa: CASARNSYEQYF

d_call: TRBD2
clone_size: few
v_call: TRBV7-2
j_call: TRBJ2-7
cdr3_nt: TGTGCCAGCAGCGCCGGGACTAGCGGGTACGAGCAGTACTTC
cdr3_aa: CASSAGTSGYEQYF

d_call: -
clone_size: few
v_call: TRBV29-1
j_call: TRBJ1-1
cdr3_nt: TGCAGCGTCGGAGGGCTGGACACTGAAGCTTTCTTT
cdr3_aa: CSVGGLDTEAFF

d_call: -
clone_size: -
v_call: TRBV5-4
j_call: TRBJ2-5
cdr3_nt: TGTGCCAGCAACAGAGGGCAAGAGACCCAGTACTTC
cdr3_aa: CASNRGQETQYF

d_call: -
clone_size: few
v_call: TRBV18
j_call: TRBJ2-4
cdr3_nt: TGTGCCAGCTCCGGTCCGGGACTTCGAGCCAAAAACATTCAGTACTTC
cdr3_aa: CASSGPGLRAKNIQYF

d_call: -
clone_size: -
v_call: TRBV7-9
j_call: TRBJ2-5
cdr3_nt: TGTGCCAGCAGCTCCGGACAGATCCAAGAGACCCAGTACTTC
cdr3_aa: CASSSGQIQETQYF

d_call: TRBD2
clone_size: few
v_call: TRBV19
j_call: TRBJ2-1
cdr3_nt: TGTGCCACCGGGGGGGGTGAGCAGTTCTTC
cdr3_aa: CATGGGEQFF

d_call: -
clone_size: -
v_call: TRBV5-6
j_call: TRBJ1-2
cdr3_nt: TGTGCCAGCAGCCCCCCCCCGCAGGATAGTCGCTACACCTTC
cdr3_aa: CASSPPPQDSRYTF

d_call: -
clone_size: -
v_call: TRBV9
j_call: TRBJ1-2
cdr3_nt: TGTGCCAGCAGCCCCGGGATAGCAGATAACTATGGCTACACCTTC
cdr3_aa: CASSPGIADNYGYTF

d_call: TRBD1
clone_size: few
v_call: TRBV30
j_call: TRBJ2-1
cdr3_nt: TGTGCGGGTGGACAGGGGGCGTCAAATGAGCAGTTCTTC
cdr3_aa: CAGGQGASNEQFF

d_call: -
clone_size: few
v_call: TRBV5-1
j_call: TRBJ2-5
cdr3_nt: TGCGCCAGCAGCTTCCGCCGGGGGTACCAAGAGACCCAGTACTTC
cdr3_aa: CASSFRRGYQETQYF

d_call: TRBD1
clone_size: few
v_call: TRBV28
j_call: TRBJ2-1
cdr3_nt: TGTGCCAGCAGTATCTGGACAGGGTCAGGGGAAAATGAGCAGTTCTTC
cdr3_aa: CASSIWTGSGENEQFF

d_call: -
clone_size: -
v_call: TRBV29-1
j_call: TRBJ1-2
cdr3_nt: TGCAGCGTTGAGGAAGAGTCCTTACAGAAGTATGGCTACACCTTC
cdr3_aa: CSVEEESLQKYGYTF

d_call: TRBD2
clone_size: -
v_call: TRBV5-4
j_call: TRBJ2-5
cdr3_nt: TGTGCCAGCAGCTTGACTAGCGGGGGGGCACGGGAGACCCAGTACTTC
cdr3_aa: CASSLTSGGARETQYF

d_call: -
clone_size: few
v_call: TRBV9
j_call: TRBJ1-2
cdr3_nt: TGTGCCAGCAGCGCCGGTGGACTTTCCTTTAACTATGGCTACACCTTC
cdr3_aa: CASSAGGLSFNYGYTF

d_call: TRBD1
clone_size: few
v_call: TRBV27
j_call: TRBJ1-6
cdr3_nt: TGTGCCAGCAGTCCGGGGACAGGACTCTCCTATAATTCACCCCTCCACTTT
cdr3_aa: CASSPGTGLSYNSPLHF

d_call: TRBD2
clone_size: -
v_call: TRBV18
j_call: TRBJ2-1
cdr3_nt: TGTGCCAGCTCACCTGGGACTAGCGGCAATGAGCAGTTCTTC
cdr3_aa: CASSPGTSGNEQFF

d_call: -
clone_size: -
v_call: TRBV4-3
j_call: TRBJ1-1
cdr3_nt: TGCGCCAGCAGCCAAGAACAGGGTTGGGACACTGAAGCTTTCTTT
cdr3_aa: CASSQEQGWDTEAFF

d_call: -
clone_size: few
v_call: TRBV30
j_call: TRBJ2-5
cdr3_nt: TGTGCCTGGAGTCCCCTCGGGGGGCAGGAGACCCAGTACTTC
cdr3_aa: CAWSPLGGQETQYF

d_call: TRBD1
clone_size: -
v_call: TRBV7-2
j_call: TRBJ2-2
cdr3_nt: TGTGCCAGCAGCGCACCGGGACAGGAAAACACCGGGGAGCTGTTTTTT
cdr3_aa: CASSAPGQENTGELFF

d_call: TRBD1
clone_size: few
v_call: TRBV28
j_call: TRBJ1-5
cdr3_nt: TGTGCCAGCAGGACAGGGACGAGCAATCAGCCCCAGCATTTT
cdr3_aa: CASRTGTSNQPQHF

d_call: -
clone_size: -
v_call: TRBV9
j_call: TRBJ2-1
cdr3_nt: TGTGCCAGCAGCGCGGTCCTAGGGGGTCCCGGGTTCTTC
cdr3_aa: CASSAVLGGPGFF

d_call: -
clone_size: few
v_call: TRBV18
j_call: TRBJ2-7
cdr3_nt: TGTGCCAGCTCACCAGGCGGGATGGGATACGAGCAGTACTTC
cdr3_aa: CASSPGGMGYEQYF

d_call: TRBD1
clone_size: -
v_call: TRBV18
j_call: TRBJ2-7
cdr3_nt: TGTGCCAGCTCACCGATTCTAACAGGGGGAGGCGAGCAGTACTTC
cdr3_aa: CASSPILTGGGEQYF

d_call: -
clone_size: few
v_call: TRBV19
j_call: TRBJ2-2
cdr3_nt: TGTGCCAGTAAAGGGGCGAACACCGGGGAGCTGTTTTTT
cdr3_aa: CASKGANTGELFF

d_call: TRBD2
clone_size: few
v_call: TRBV4-2
j_call: TRBJ2-1
cdr3_nt: TGTGCCAGCAGCTATAGCGGGGGGGCTATCAATGAGCAGTTCTTC
cdr3_aa: CASSYSGGAINEQFF

d_call: TRBD1
clone_size: few
v_call: TRBV2
j_call: TRBJ2-1
cdr3_nt: TGTGCCAGCGCGGGACAGGGAGCCTACAATGAGCAGTTCTTC
cdr3_aa: CASAGQGAYNEQFF

d_call: -
clone_size: few
v_call: TRBV5-1
j_call: TRBJ2-5
cdr3_nt: TGCGCCAGCAGCCGAACAGGGCCCCAAGAGACCCAGTACTTC
cdr3_aa: CASSRTGPQETQYF

d_call: TRBD2
clone_size: few
v_call: TRBV13
j_call: TRBJ2-1
cdr3_nt: TGTGCCAGCAGCGGCCCCGGACCGGGGGGGCCGTTCTTC
cdr3_aa: CASSGPGPGGPFF

d_call: -
clone_size: -
v_call: TRBV29-1
j_call: TRBJ1-2
cdr3_nt: TGCAGCGCCAATTGGGCAGACTATGGCTACACCTTC
cdr3_aa: CSANWADYGYTF

d_call: -
clone_size: -
v_call: TRBV18
j_call: TRBJ1-1
cdr3_nt: TGTGCCAGCTCACCACGGAGCTTGAACACTGAAGCTTTCTTT
cdr3_aa: CASSPRSLNTEAFF

d_call: -
clone_size: few
v_call: TRBV30
j_call: TRBJ2-7
cdr3_nt: TGTGCCTGGAGTCGGAGGGGAGGTTTTTACGAGCAGTACTTC
cdr3_aa: CAWSRRGGFYEQYF

d_call: -
clone_size: few
v_call: TRBV11-2
j_call: TRBJ2-7
cdr3_nt: TGTGCCAGCAGCTTAAGCTCAGGTAGCTCCTACGAGCAGTACTTC
cdr3_aa: CASSLSSGSSYEQYF

d_call: -
clone_size: few
v_call: TRBV6-5
j_call: TRBJ1-2
cdr3_nt: TGTGCCAGCAGTTACGCGCGGGGGGTATCCTATGGCTACACCTTC
cdr3_aa: CASSYARGVSYGYTF

d_call: TRBD2
clone_size: -
v_call: TRBV5-4
j_call: TRBJ2-1
cdr3_nt: TGTGCCAGCAGCTTGCTAGCGGGGTACAATGAGCAGTTCTTC
cdr3_aa: CASSLLAGYNEQFF

d_call: TRBD2
clone_size: few
v_call: TRBV30
j_call: TRBJ2-3
cdr3_nt: TGTGCCTGGAGTCCCGGGACTAGCGGGGGATGGTCAGATACGCAGTATTTT
cdr3_aa: CAWSPGTSGGWSDTQYF

d_call: -
clone_size: -
v_call: TRBV5-8
j_call: TRBJ2-1
cdr3_nt: TGTGCCAGCAGGGCTATTCCGGGACTCAATGAGCAGTTCTTC
cdr3_aa: CASRAIPGLNEQFF

d_call: -
clone_size: -
v_call: TRBV9
j_call: TRBJ2-3
cdr3_nt: TGTGCCAGCAGCAAAACGGGAGAGCACACAGATACGCAGTATTTT
cdr3_aa: CASSKTGEHTDTQYF

d_call: -
clone_size: -
v_call: TRBV4-1
j_call: TRBJ1-1
cdr3_nt: TGCGCCAGCAGCCAAGTTTGGTCGGACACTGAAGCTTTCTTT
cdr3_aa: CASSQVWSDTEAFF

d_call: -
clone_size: few
v_call: TRBV11-2
j_call: TRBJ2-3
cdr3_nt: TGTGCCAGCAGCTTAGGGGAGAGCACAGATACGCAGTATTTT
cdr3_aa: CASSLGESTDTQYF

d_call: TRBD2
clone_size: -
v_call: TRBV5-1
j_call: TRBJ2-7
cdr3_nt: TGCGCCAGCAGCCCTAGCGGGAGTCCGTACGAGCAGTACTTC
cdr3_aa: CASSPSGSPYEQYF

d_call: -
clone_size: -
v_call: TRBV7-8
j_call: TRBJ2-1
cdr3_nt: TGTGCCAGCAGATCAAGCGGCCCCTGGGTCGACAATGAGCAGTTCTTC
cdr3_aa: CASRSSGPWVDNEQFF

d_call: TRBD2
clone_size: few
v_call: TRBV29-1
j_call: TRBJ2-3
cdr3_nt: TGCAGCGTTAAAGGGACTAGCGCCACAGATACGCAGTATTTT
cdr3_aa: CSVKGTSATDTQYF

d_call: -
clone_size: few
v_call: TRBV2
j_call: TRBJ2-7
cdr3_nt: TGTGCCAGCAGGCAGGGGGAGGACGAGCAGTACTTC
cdr3_aa: CASRQGEDEQYF

d_call: TRBD1
clone_size: few
v_call: TRBV7-2
j_call: TRBJ1-6
cdr3_nt: TGTGCCAGCAGCTCTGGGACAGGAGGGTCACCCCTCCACTTT
cdr3_aa: CASSSGTGGSPLHF

d_call: -
clone_size: -
v_call: TRBV15
j_call: TRBJ2-4
cdr3_nt: TGTGCCACCAGATCCCCCGGGGACATTCAGTACTTC
cdr3_aa: CATRSPGDIQYF

d_call: TRBD1
clone_size: few
v_call: TRBV18
j_call: TRBJ2-7
cdr3_nt: TGTGCCAGCTCAGCGGACAGGGTGGGCGAGCAGTACTTC
cdr3_aa: CASSADRVGEQYF

d_call: -
clone_size: -
v_call: TRBV14
j_call: TRBJ2-1
cdr3_nt: TGTGCCAGCAGCCAAGTCACGACCGGGACTCCGGGCAATGAGCAGTTCTTC
cdr3_aa: CASSQVTTGTPGNEQFF

d_call: TRBD1
clone_size: few
v_call: TRBV5-6
j_call: TRBJ1-6
cdr3_nt: TGTGCCAGCAGCTGGGGGACAGGGAAGAATAATTCACCCCTCCACTTT
cdr3_aa: CASSWGTGKNNSPLHF

d_call: -
clone_size: -
v_call: TRBV19
j_call: TRBJ1-1
cdr3_nt: TGTGCCAGTAGTATTCGCGGCAGGACAGACACTGAAGCTTTCTTT
cdr3_aa: CASSIRGRTDTEAFF